This T cell receptor (beta chain) originates from a study of shared clonotypes between healthy human individuals. The table came from immunoSEQ multiplex PCR; TCRdb's copy has only in-frame clones and leaves some out. The table shows 450,000 to 700,000 clones, with roughly 96% occurring only once. The CDR3 length is 14 residues. V shed 4 bases and J shed 0 bases, with 10 bases lying between them. The germline V gene has CDR1 SGHRS and CDR2 YFSETQ. As defined, naive CD8 cells were CD45RO-negative and positively selected for CCR7, with terminally differentiated effector memory CD45RA+ cells excluded. Sequencing was performed on naive CD8+ T cells sorted from blood. The sequence derives from a woman aged 25-40 years in good health. The chain couples TRBV5-1 to TRBJ1-1; TRBD1 is a possible D gene (6 bases). CDR3 region: CASSPGDLNTEAFF. In DNA form, the CDR3 reads TGCGCCAGCAGCCCAGGGGACCTGAACACTGAAGCTTTCTTT. The whole variable domain, remainder taken from reference TRBV5-1 and TRBJ1-1, is KAGVTQTPRYLIKTRGQQVTLSCSPISGHRSVSWYQQTPGQGLQFLFEYFSETQRNKGNFPGRFSGRQFSNSRSEMNVSTLELGDSALYLCASSPGDLNTEAFFGQGTRLTVV.